Following are 27 T cell receptor beta chains from one sample sequenced in a study of human T cells and chemical hapten exposure. TCRdb recomputed calls from the RACE reads with MiXCR, one row per CDR3 protein. The data show around 52,000 distinct CDR3 sequences, approximately 9.3% seen once. As to time point: patch test 1, 2 weeks after DPC sensitization. Treatment reported: therapeutic diphenylcyclopropenone sensitization with weekly scalp DPC. Sequenced material: whole blood, taken in connection with sensitization to the hapten diphenylcyclopropenone (DPC). The receptors here all came from a woman aged 40 to 50 with alopecia areata. Some clones in this sample may be carry-over from other donors' samples.

This clonotype showed up just a few times. This chain connects TRBV7-6 to TRBJ2-1, with 7 positions matching TRBD2. Germline V CDR1 and CDR2: SGHVS, FNYEAQ. The CDR3 totals 15 residues. With 5 bases clipped from V and 5 bases from J, the junction kept 9 bases outside the gene matches. Here the CDR3 DNA reads TGTGCCAGCAGCCCCTTCGGCGGGGGTCACAATGAGCAGTTCTTC. Translating gives CASSPFGGGHNEQFF.

The sample holds many counts of this clonotype. The V and J genes are TRBV25-1 and TRBJ2-2, with a possible D match to TRBD2 (6 bases). CDR1 is MGHDK, CDR2 SYGVNS, per germline. V shed 7 bases and J shed 2 bases, with 14 bases lying between them. This CDR3 has 15 amino acids. The CDR3 sequence: CASTRSGTNTGELFF. The CDR3 DNA sequence: TGTGCCAGCACCCGATCCGGGACTAACACCGGGGAGCTGTTTTTT.

This clonotype was found once. The V gene is TRBV20-1, the J gene TRBJ1-2; weak D call: TRBD1 (5 bases). This CDR3 is 12 amino acids long. From germline, CDR1 is DFQATT and CDR2 SNEGSKA (reference sequence). V shed 6 bases and J shed 4 bases, with 12 bases lying between them. The CDR3 reads CSAYTGTYGYTF. The CDR3 bases are TGCAGTGCATACACCGGGACCTATGGCTACACCTTC.

This chain uses TRBV12-3 or TRBV12-4 with TRBJ1-1; tentative D call: TRBD1 (5 bases). The CDR3 consists of 14 residues. Trimming took off 1 base at V and 2 bases at J, with 8 bases between the two ends. Here the CDR3 reads CASSLGGGNTEAFF. Written as DNA, the CDR3 is TGTGCCAGCAGTTTAGGGGGGGGTAACACTGAAGCTTTCTTT.

This clonotype was detected a few times. The V gene is TRBV9, the J gene TRBJ2-1, with TRBD1 matching 11 bases. J lost 8 bases, V lost 3 bases, and 7 bases had no gene match. CDR3 length equals 15 residues. Germline CDR1 reads SGDLS; CDR2 reads YYNGEE. For the CDR3, the DNA is TGTGCCAGCAGCGCCGGGACAGGGGGTCGCGATGAGCAGTTCTTC. Its translation: CASSAGTGGRDEQFF.

Many counts were recorded for this clonotype. V gene TRBV5-1 combines with J gene TRBJ2-7; 8 bases are a match to TRBD1. Per the germline V gene, CDR1 is SGHRS and CDR2 is YFSETQ. The CDR3 contains 12 residues. The ends lost 3 bases at V and 6 bases at J; junction bases unmatched: 2. The CDR3 DNA follows: TGCGCCAGCAGCTCGACAGGGGCCGAGCAGTACTTC. Protein product: CASSSTGAEQYF.

This clonotype was found many times. V is TRBV9 and J is TRBJ2-7; D may be TRBD2 (5 bases). Germline CDR1 SGDLS, CDR2 YYNGEE. CDR3 size: 15 residues. Trimming shortened V by 3 bases and J by 2 bases, and 15 bases separated the two germline ends. CDR3 amino acids: CASSAGILPTYEQYF. CDR3 in DNA: TGTGCCAGCAGCGCGGGGATCCTTCCAACCTACGAGCAGTACTTC.

The table lists this clonotype with a few counts. This chain connects TRBV7-6 to TRBJ1-4; possibly TRBD1 for D (5 bases). The CDR3 has 16 residues. V lost 1 base, J lost 6 bases, and 15 bases lay in between. Germline CDR1 and CDR2: SGHVS and FNYEAQ. In DNA form, the CDR3 reads TGTGCCAGCAGCTTAGAAGGAGGTCAGGGCTATGAAAAACTGTTTTTT. It translates to CASSLEGGQGYEKLFF.

The V call is TRBV12-3 or TRBV12-4, the J call TRBJ1-5, with 7 bases lining up with TRBD1. V was pared by 5 bases and J by 2 bases, with 6 bases of the junction left unmatched. CDR3 size: 15 residues. The CDR3 is CASSLSDRGNQPQHF. The CDR3 DNA follows: TGTGCCAGCAGTCTTTCCGACAGGGGCAATCAGCCCCAGCATTTT.

J is TRBJ1-1 and V is TRBV6-1; unclear D gene. Trimming removed 0 bases from V and 0 bases from J, with 2 bases in between. CDR1 and CDR2 (germline): MNHNS, SASEGT. The CDR3 consists of 13 residues. This chain's CDR3 is CASSEAMNTEAFF. The DNA for the CDR3 is TGTGCCAGCAGTGAAGCAATGAACACTGAAGCTTTCTTT.

In its sample, this clonotype was seen many times. J is TRBJ2-1 and V is TRBV7-8, with a possible D match to TRBD1 (6 bases). The germline V and J ends were trimmed by 7 bases and 6 bases, with 13 bases remaining between them. This CDR3 region has 13 residues. Germline CDR1 SGHVS, CDR2 FQNEAQ. CDR3 nucleotides: TGTGCCAGCACTTTAGACAGGCTCAATGAGCAGTTCTTC. Encoded protein: CASTLDRLNEQFF.

The sample holds many counts of this clonotype. This chain links TRBV7-2 with TRBJ2-3; D is ambiguous. The CDR3 has 12 amino acids. Germline V CDR1 and CDR2: SGHTA, FQGNSA. Trimming cost V 2 bases and J 7 bases, with 7 bases left between them. The CDR3 protein is CASSLKQYTQYF. Written as DNA, the CDR3 is TGTGCCAGCAGCTTAAAACAGTATACGCAGTATTTT.

This clonotype has at least ten counts. The V call is TRBV5-5, the J call TRBJ2-5, with 13 bases that match TRBD2. Germline-derived CDR1 and CDR2 are SGHKS and YYEKEE (reference sequence). The junction had 14 bases not matched to a gene; V was cut back by 4 bases and J by 5 bases. This CDR3 has 18 residues. The CDR3 reads CASSLNPTSGGVLETQYF. The CDR3 DNA follows: TGTGCCAGCAGCCTTAATCCCACTAGCGGGGGGGTCTTGGAGACCCAGTACTTC.

This clonotype has ten or more counts. The V and J genes are TRBV20-1 and TRBJ1-4; 8 bases fit TRBD1. The V segment lost 5 bases and the J segment 8 bases; nucleotides outside the gene matches: 7. Germline loops: CDR1 DFQATT, CDR2 SNEGSKA (reference sequence). The length of the CDR3 is 13 residues. The CDR3 DNA follows: TGCAGTGCTCAGAGGACAGGGAACGAAAAACTGTTTTTT. Translated, it gives CSAQRTGNEKLFF.

This clonotype came up a few times. The chain employs TRBV6-5 and TRBJ2-7; tentatively, D is TRBD1 (5 bases). Trimming left V 2 bases short and J 3 bases short, with 5 bases between. Germline V CDR1 and CDR2: MNHEY, SVGAGI. The CDR3 contains 12 residues. CDR3 in amino acids: CASSYDSYEQYF. CDR3 nucleotides: TGTGCCAGCAGTTACGACAGCTACGAGCAGTACTTC.

This clonotype has a handful of counts. The chain has TRBV5-5 and TRBJ2-1; no reliable D call. The CDR3 is made up of 15 amino acids. From germline, CDR1 is SGHKS and CDR2 YYEKEE (reference sequence). The V gene lost 6 bases and the J gene lost 0 bases, with 13 bases spanning the gap. The DNA of the CDR3 is TGTGCCAGCACCCCTCTCGAGACCTCCTACAATGAGCAGTTCTTC. Protein sequence: CASTPLETSYNEQFF.

This clonotype was detected only a few times. J is TRBJ2-3 and V is TRBV5-1; D may be TRBD2 (6 bases). Deletions cut 4 bases from V and 2 bases from J, with 14 bases between. Germline lookup yields CDR1 SGHRS and CDR2 YFSETQ. This CDR3 is 15 amino acids long. The CDR3 sequence: CASSPERASTDTQYF. The CDR3 coding sequence is TGCGCCAGCAGCCCGGAGCGGGCTTCCACAGATACGCAGTATTTT. Variable domain in full (rest from reference TRBV5-1 and TRBJ2-3): KAGVTQTPRYLIKTRGQQVTLSCSPISGHRSVSWYQQTPGQGLQFLFEYFSETQRNKGNFPGRFSGRQFSNSRSEMNVSTLELGDSALYLCASSPERASTDTQYFGPGTRLTVL.

This clonotype has at least ten counts. The rearrangement joins TRBV5-6 to TRBJ1-4; D is uncertain. There are 13 residues in the CDR3. Germline V CDR1 and CDR2: SGHDT, YYEEEE. The ends were cut back, 1 base at V and 5 bases at J, with 6 bases in the middle. DNA of the CDR3: TGTGCCAGCAGCTTGATCCAGAATGAAAAACTGTTTTTT. Residues: CASSLIQNEKLFF.

This clonotype was detected ten times or more. This chain uses TRBV18 with TRBJ1-1; 8 bases map to TRBD1. The CDR3 runs 15 residues. The V and J ends lost 4 bases and 4 bases, in that order; junction bases with no gene match: 8. Germline CDR1 KGHSH, CDR2 LQKENI. CDR3 sequence: CASSRDRGRSTEAFF. For the CDR3, the DNA is TGTGCCAGCTCACGTGACAGGGGTCGGAGCACTGAAGCTTTCTTT.

This clonotype has ten or more counts. This chain uses TRBV2 with TRBJ1-1; no clear D. This CDR3 region has 15 residues. Trimming took off 2 bases at V and 1 base at J, with 11 bases between the two ends. Germline V gene lookup returns CDR1 SNHLY and CDR2 FYNNEI. The CDR3 protein is CASSEMEGWNTEAFF. CDR3 nucleotide sequence: TGTGCCAGCAGTGAAATGGAGGGATGGAACACTGAAGCTTTCTTT.

This clonotype was detected ten times or more. The V gene is TRBV6-1, the J gene TRBJ2-2; D is unclear. The CDR3 runs to 13 residues. V was pared by 1 base and J by 1 base, with 1 base between. Per the germline V gene, CDR1 is MNHNS and CDR2 is SASEGT. The CDR3 protein is CASSEENTGELFF. DNA for the CDR3: TGTGCCAGCAGTGAAGAGAACACCGGGGAGCTGTTTTTT.

This chain joins TRBV7-3 and TRBJ2-3; unclear D gene. Germline CDR1 is SGHTA and CDR2 is FQGTGA. V was shortened by 2 bases and J by 6 bases, with 12 bases between the two germline ends. The CDR3 loop spans 14 amino acids. The CDR3 DNA is TGTGCCAGCAGCTTAGATCATCACATGGATACGCAGTATTTT. It is translated as CASSLDHHMDTQYF.

This rearrangement joins TRBV30 to TRBJ2-2, with D uncertain. V shed 2 bases and J shed 0 bases, with 4 bases lying between them. The CDR3 loop spans 13 amino acids. Germline CDR1 GTSNPN, CDR2 SVGIG (reference sequence). CDR3 protein: CAWSLANTGELFF. The CDR3 nucleotides are TGTGCCTGGAGTCTGGCGAACACCGGGGAGCTGTTTTTT.

The sample holds many counts of this clonotype. The V and J genes are TRBV4-1 and TRBJ1-6; D is unclear. The V gene lost 2 bases and the J gene lost 9 bases, with 8 bases spanning the gap. Germline V lookup: CDR1 MGHRA, CDR2 YSYEKL. The CDR3 covers 13 residues. CDR3 sequence reads: CASSQLIVSPLHF. The CDR3 DNA is TGCGCCAGCAGCCAATTGATAGTTTCACCCCTCCACTTT.

The rearrangement uses TRBV6-6 and TRBJ2-1; perhaps TRBD2 as D (7 bases). Germline V gene sequence: CDR1 MNHNY, CDR2 SVGAGI (reference sequence). Trimming shortened V by 6 bases and J by 0 bases, and 18 bases separated the two germline ends. The CDR3 spans 17 residues. CDR3 region: CASRLGGRSSSYNEQFF. DNA for the CDR3: TGTGCCAGCAGACTCGGGGGGCGTTCTTCCTCCTACAATGAGCAGTTCTTC.

Ten or more counts support this clonotype. This chain connects TRBV7-9 to TRBJ2-3; 7 bases line up with TRBD1. This CDR3 spans 14 amino acids. The junction had 7 bases not matched to a gene; V was cut back by 5 bases and J by 5 bases. The germline gives CDR1 SEHNR, CDR2 FQNEAQ (reference sequence). The CDR3 here is CASSPGGYQDTQYF. CDR3 sequence (DNA): TGTGCCAGCAGCCCAGGGGGTTACCAAGATACGCAGTATTTT.

This clonotype was picked up many times. The chain uses TRBV11-2 and TRBJ2-2; TRBD1 is a possible D gene (6 bases). Trimming pared 8 bases from V and 1 base from J, leaving 8 bases between. The CDR3 is 13 residues long. Germline V gene data show CDR1 as SGHAT and CDR2 as FQNNGV. The CDR3 sequence is CASSRGNTGELFF. CDR3 bases: TGTGCCAGCTCCAGGGGGAACACCGGGGAGCTGTTTTTT.